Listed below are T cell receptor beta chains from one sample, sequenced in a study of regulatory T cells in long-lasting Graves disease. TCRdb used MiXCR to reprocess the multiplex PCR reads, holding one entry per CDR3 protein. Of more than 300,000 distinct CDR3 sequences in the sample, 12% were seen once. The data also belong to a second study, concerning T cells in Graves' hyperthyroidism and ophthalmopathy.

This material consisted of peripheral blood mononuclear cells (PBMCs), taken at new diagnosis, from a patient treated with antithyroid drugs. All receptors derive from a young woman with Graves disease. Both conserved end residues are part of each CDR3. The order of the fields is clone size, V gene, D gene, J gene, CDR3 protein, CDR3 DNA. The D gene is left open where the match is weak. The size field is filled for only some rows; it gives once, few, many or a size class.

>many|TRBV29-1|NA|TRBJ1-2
CSVEARTPNYGYTF
TGCAGCGTTGAAGCCAGGACCCCCAACTATGGCTACACCTTC
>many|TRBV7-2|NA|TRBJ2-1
CASSLGVIWGSSYNEQFF
TGTGCCAGCAGCTTAGGGGTGATTTGGGGGAGCTCCTACAATGAGCAGTTCTTC
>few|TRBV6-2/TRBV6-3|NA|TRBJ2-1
CASRHRQYNEQFF
TGTGCCAGCCGACACCGCCAATACAATGAGCAGTTCTTC
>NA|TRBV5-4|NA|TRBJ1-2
CASSAGPLAGGYTF
TGTGCCAGCAGCGCTGGACCCCTGGCTGGGGGCTACACCTTC
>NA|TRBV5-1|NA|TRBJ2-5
CASSLGLTPIGETQYF
TGCGCCAGCAGCTTGGGGCTAACCCCCATCGGGGAGACCCAGTACTTC
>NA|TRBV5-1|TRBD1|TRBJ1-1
CASSFDRGDRGTEAFF
TGCGCCAGCAGCTTTGACAGGGGAGATCGGGGCACTGAAGCTTTCTTT
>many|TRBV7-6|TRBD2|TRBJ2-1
CASSFSGGLSNEQFF
TGTGCCAGCAGCTTTAGCGGGGGGTTAAGTAATGAGCAGTTCTTC
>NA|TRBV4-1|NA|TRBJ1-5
CASSQDRMGDQPQHF
TGCGCCAGCAGCCAAGACAGGATGGGGGATCAGCCCCAGCATTTT
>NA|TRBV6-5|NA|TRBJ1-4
CASSNSVYRATNEKLFF
TGTGCCAGCAGCAACTCGGTCTACCGTGCAACTAATGAAAAACTGTTTTTT
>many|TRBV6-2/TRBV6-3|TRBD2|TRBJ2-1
CASSSLAGGFYNEQFF
TGTGCCAGCAGTTCGCTAGCGGGAGGTTTCTACAATGAGCAGTTCTTC
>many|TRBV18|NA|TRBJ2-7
CASSPLLTYEQYF
TGTGCCAGCTCACCACTTCTGACCTACGAGCAGTACTTC
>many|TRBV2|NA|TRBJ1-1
CASRGQTANTEAFF
TGTGCCAGCAGAGGACAGACAGCGAACACTGAAGCTTTCTTT
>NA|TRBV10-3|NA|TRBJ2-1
CAISDTGPQVYNEQFF
TGTGCCATCAGTGATACTGGGCCTCAGGTCTACAATGAGCAGTTCTTC
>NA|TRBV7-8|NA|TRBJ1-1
CASSLRHGNTEAFF
TGTGCCAGCAGCTTAAGACACGGGAACACTGAAGCTTTCTTT
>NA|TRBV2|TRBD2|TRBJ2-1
CASSDWSGMVDEQFF
TGTGCCAGCAGTGACTGGAGCGGGATGGTGGATGAGCAGTTCTTC
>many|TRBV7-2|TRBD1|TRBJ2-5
CASSPYRTGSGTQYF
TGTGCCAGCAGTCCCTACCGGACAGGCTCGGGGACCCAGTACTTC
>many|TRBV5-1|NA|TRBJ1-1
CASSLGLTQGRIGFGTEAFF
TGCGCCAGCAGCTTGGGACTTACTCAGGGAAGGATTGGATTTGGCACTGAAGCTTTCTTT
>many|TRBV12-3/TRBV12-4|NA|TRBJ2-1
CASSFLRGGYNEQFF
TGTGCCAGCAGTTTTCTGAGGGGCGGCTACAATGAGCAGTTCTTC
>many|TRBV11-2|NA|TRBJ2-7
CASSLVGSKTTF
TGTGCCAGCAGCTTAGTTGGGTCGAAGACAACCTTC
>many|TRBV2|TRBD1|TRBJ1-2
CASSASGQGYGYTF
TGTGCCAGCAGTGCCTCCGGACAGGGTTATGGCTACACCTTC
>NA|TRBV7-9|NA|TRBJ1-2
CASSSDGGRTRVDYGYTF
TGTGCCAGCAGCTCCGATGGGGGCAGGACGAGGGTTGACTATGGCTACACCTTC
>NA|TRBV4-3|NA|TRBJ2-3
CASGQDREVPGTDTQYF
TGCGCCAGCGGCCAAGATAGGGAAGTTCCCGGCACAGATACGCAGTATTTT
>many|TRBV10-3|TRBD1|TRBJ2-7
CAISESDLWTGDEAQYF
TGTGCCATCAGTGAGTCAGACCTTTGGACAGGAGACGAAGCCCAGTACTTC
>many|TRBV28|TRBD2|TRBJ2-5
CASRPSGRAGRETQYF
TGTGCCAGCAGACCTAGCGGGAGGGCCGGAAGAGAGACCCAGTACTTC
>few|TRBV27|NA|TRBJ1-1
CASSFSSGFAEAFF
TGTGCCAGCAGTTTCAGCTCCGGGTTCGCTGAAGCTTTCTTT
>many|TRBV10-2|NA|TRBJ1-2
CASSDGWNTNYGYTF
TGCGCCAGCAGTGACGGCTGGAACACTAACTATGGCTACACCTTC
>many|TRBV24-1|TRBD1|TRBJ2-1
CATSDSGGAYNEQFF
TGTGCCACCAGTGACTCAGGGGGCGCGTACAATGAGCAGTTCTTC
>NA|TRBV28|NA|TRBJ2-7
CAGSPSYEQYF
TGTGCCGGCAGTCCCTCCTACGAGCAGTACTTC
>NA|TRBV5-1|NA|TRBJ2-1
CASSFKLAGADEQFF
TGCGCCAGCAGCTTCAAACTAGCTGGGGCAGATGAGCAGTTCTTC
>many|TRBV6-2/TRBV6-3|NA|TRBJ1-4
CASSYFGRVREKLFF
TGTGCCAGCAGTTACTTCGGCAGGGTGAGAGAAAAACTGTTTTTT
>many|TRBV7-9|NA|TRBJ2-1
CASSPQRGSSYNEQFF
TGTGCCAGCAGCCCCCAACGGGGCTCCTCCTACAATGAGCAGTTCTTC
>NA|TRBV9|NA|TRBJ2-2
CASSPEASGTGELFF
TGTGCCAGCAGCCCCGAGGCCTCGGGGACCGGGGAGCTGTTTTTT
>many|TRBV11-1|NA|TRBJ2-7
CASSLVCLAQYEQYF
TGTGCCAGCAGCTTAGTTTGCCTAGCGCAATACGAGCAGTACTTC
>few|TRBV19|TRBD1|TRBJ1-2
CASSTPPTGEVDGYTF
TGTGCCAGTAGTACCCCCCCGACAGGGGAGGTTGATGGCTACACCTTC
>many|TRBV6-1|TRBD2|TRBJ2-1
CASRQGLAGGPGSYNEQFF
TGTGCCAGCAGACAAGGACTAGCGGGGGGGCCGGGCTCCTACAATGAGCAGTTCTTC
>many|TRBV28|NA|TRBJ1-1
CASRTTRRGTEAFF
TGTGCCAGCAGAACGACCAGGCGCGGCACTGAAGCTTTCTTT
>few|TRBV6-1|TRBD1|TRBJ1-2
CASTVGQGWRGDYGYTF
TGTGCCAGCACCGTGGGACAGGGGTGGAGAGGGGACTATGGCTACACCTTC
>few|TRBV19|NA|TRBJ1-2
CASSNGRHLRNYGYTF
TGTGCCAGTAGTAACGGGAGACATCTCCGAAACTATGGCTACACCTTC
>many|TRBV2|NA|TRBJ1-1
CASSVTERNTEAFF
TGTGCCAGCAGTGTGACGGAGAGGAACACTGAAGCTTTCTTT
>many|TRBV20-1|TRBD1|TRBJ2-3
CSARATDRQGPSHTQYF
TGCAGTGCTAGGGCTACGGATCGACAGGGCCCGTCGCATACGCAGTATTTT
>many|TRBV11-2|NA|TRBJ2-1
CASSLDRGQPQFF
TGTGCCAGCAGCTTAGATCGAGGCCAGCCCCAGTTCTTC
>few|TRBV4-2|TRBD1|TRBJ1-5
CASSQGQGTDQPQHF
TGTGCCAGCAGCCAAGGGCAGGGGACAGATCAGCCCCAGCATTTT
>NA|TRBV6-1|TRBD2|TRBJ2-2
CASSRTSGSLGLFF
TGTGCCAGCAGTCGGACTAGCGGGAGTTTGGGGCTGTTTTTT
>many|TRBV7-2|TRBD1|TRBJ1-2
CASSQGQGVNYGYTF
TGTGCCAGCAGCCAGGGACAGGGGGTGAACTATGGCTACACCTTC
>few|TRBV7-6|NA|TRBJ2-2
CASSLQVMWTGELFF
TGTGCCAGCAGCTTGCAGGTGATGTGGACCGGGGAGCTGTTTTTT
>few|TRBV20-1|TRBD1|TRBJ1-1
CSATDRFGGWEAFF
TGCAGTGCCACGGACAGGTTCGGGGGTTGGGAAGCTTTCTTT
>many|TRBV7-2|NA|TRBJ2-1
CASSTSLGNEQFF
TGTGCCAGCAGCACGTCGTTAGGGAATGAGCAGTTCTTC
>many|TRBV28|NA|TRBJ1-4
CASSRETVLNEKLFF
TGTGCCAGCAGTCGAGAGACAGTGCTGAATGAAAAACTGTTTTTT
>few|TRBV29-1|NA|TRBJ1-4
CSVLLENEKLFF
TGCAGCGTTCTTCTGGAGAATGAAAAACTGTTTTTT
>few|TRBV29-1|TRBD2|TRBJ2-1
CSVVLAGENNYNEQFF
TGCAGCGTTGTGCTAGCGGGAGAAAATAACTACAATGAGCAGTTCTTC
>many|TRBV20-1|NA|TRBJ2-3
CSARDQQDTQYF
TGCAGTGCTAGAGATCAGCAAGATACGCAGTATTTT
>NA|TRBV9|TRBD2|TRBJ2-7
CASSVTSGNEQYF
TGTGCCAGCAGCGTTACTAGCGGTAATGAGCAGTACTTC
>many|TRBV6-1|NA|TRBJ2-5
CASSPDRQETQYF
TGTGCCAGCAGCCCTGACCGGCAAGAGACCCAGTACTTC
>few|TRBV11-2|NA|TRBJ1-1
CASSLPVMNTEAFF
TGTGCCAGCAGCCTCCCGGTGATGAACACTGAAGCTTTCTTT
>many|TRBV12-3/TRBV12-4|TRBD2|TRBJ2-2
CASSFAAGNTGELFF
TGTGCCAGCAGTTTCGCAGCGGGAAACACCGGGGAGCTGTTTTTT
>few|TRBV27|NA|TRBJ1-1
CASSKIQDSMSGNTEAFF
TGTGCCAGCAGTAAAATACAGGACAGTATGAGTGGGAACACTGAAGCTTTCTTT
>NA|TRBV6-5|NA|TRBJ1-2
CASSSDTYGYTF
TGTGCCAGCAGTTCGGACACCTATGGCTACACCTTC
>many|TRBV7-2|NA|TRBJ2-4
CASSLASRGKNIQYF
TGTGCCAGCAGCTTAGCTTCTAGGGGCAAAAACATTCAGTACTTC
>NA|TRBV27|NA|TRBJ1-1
CASSPHLGDTEAFF
TGTGCCAGCAGTCCCCACCTAGGGGACACTGAAGCTTTCTTT
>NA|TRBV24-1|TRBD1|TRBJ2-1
CATSEWGQGGNEQFF
TGTGCCACCAGTGAGTGGGGACAGGGAGGGAATGAGCAGTTCTTC